These 23 T cell receptor beta chains originate from one sample sequenced in a study of shared clonotypes between healthy human individuals. The table came from immunoSEQ multiplex PCR; TCRdb's copy has only in-frame clones and leaves some out. This sample yields approximately 500,000 clones, of which 79% are seen a single time; over 10% belongs to the top ten. The sequenced sample was PBMCs. Receptors originate from a woman between 35 and 50 years old in good health. Some clones in this sample may be carry-over from other donors' samples.

This clone was found a few times. The rearrangement links TRBV10-3 to TRBJ2-7; 14 bases match TRBD2. The CDR3 length is 17 residues. After removal of 7 bases from V and 5 bases from J, the junction contained 13 bases not matched to a gene. Germline CDR1 ENHRY, CDR2 SYGVKD. The CDR3 DNA is TGTGCCATCATTCCCCGAGGGACTAGCGGGAGTCTCCACGAGCAGTACTTC. Its protein product is CAIIPRGTSGSLHEQYF.

The chain recombines TRBV5-1 with TRBJ2-7; TRBD1 matches 9 bases. V shed 4 bases and J 1 base; nucleotides not matched to a gene: 3. CDR1 and CDR2 from the germline V gene are SGHRS and YFSETQ. The CDR3 sequence is 14 residues long. The CDR3 region has the DNA TGCGCCAGCAGCGAGGGACAGGGTTCCTACGAGCAGTACTTC. Residues: CASSEGQGSYEQYF.

V and J are TRBV6-5 and TRBJ1-1; a possible D gene is TRBD1 (5 bases). Trimming took off 6 bases at V and 13 bases at J, with 15 bases between the two ends. There are 11 residues in the CDR3. In germline, CDR1 is MNHEY, CDR2 SVGAGI. The CDR3: CASSRQTEFFF. In DNA form, the CDR3 reads TGTGCCAGCAGCCGACAGACCGAATTTTTCTTT.

V and J are TRBV5-1 and TRBJ1-2; TRBD1 might be the D (5 bases). The germline V gene has CDR1 SGHRS and CDR2 YFSETQ. V shed 1 base and J shed 3 bases, with 10 bases lying between them. The length of the CDR3 is 14 residues. CDR3 sequence reads: CASSLPRVDYGYTF. The CDR3 DNA reads as TGCGCCAGCAGCTTGCCCAGGGTTGACTATGGCTACACCTTC. Using reference TRBV5-1 and TRBJ1-2 for the parts outside the CDR3, the full variable domain is KAGVTQTPRYLIKTRGQQVTLSCSPISGHRSVSWYQQTPGQGLQFLFEYFSETQRNKGNFPGRFSGRQFSNSRSEMNVSTLELGDSALYLCASSLPRVDYGYTFGSGTRLTVV.

The chain uses TRBV28 and TRBJ2-7, with TRBD1 as a possible D gene (5 bases). This CDR3 is 16 amino acids long. The V end lost 1 base, the J end lost 2 bases, and 15 bases lay between the germline ends. Germline CDR1 is MDHEN and CDR2 is SYDVKM. CDR3 DNA sequence: TGTGCCAGCAGTTTATCAGGGATCTCGACCCCCTACGAGCAGTACTTC. Encoded protein: CASSLSGISTPYEQYF.

This clone has a count of ten or more. The chain links TRBV28 to TRBJ1-2; 8 positions match TRBD1. This CDR3 contains 16 residues. The germline gives CDR1 MDHEN, CDR2 SYDVKM. The V segment lost 2 bases and the J segment 6 bases; nucleotides outside the gene matches: 11. In DNA form, the CDR3 reads TGTGCCAGCAGTTTAATTCCAGGGGGCGCAAGTAATGGCTACACCTTC. It yields the protein CASSLIPGGASNGYTF.

Written as DNA, the CDR3 is TGCGCCAGCAGCCAAGTCCCGCGGGAGACTACTGGAAACACCATATATTTT. Translation gives CASSQVPRETTGNTIYF. The rearrangement uses TRBV4-1 and TRBJ1-3; D unresolved. V lost 1 base and J 2 bases, leaving 15 bases between the germline ends. Germline-derived CDR1 and CDR2 are MGHRA and YSYEKL. This CDR3 is 17 amino acids long.

The J gene is TRBJ1-4, the V gene TRBV19; weak D call: TRBD1 (5 bases). The CDR3 runs 14 residues. Germline V gene data show CDR1 as LNHDA and CDR2 as SQIVND (reference sequence). Trimming removed 7 bases at V and 0 bases at J, with 9 bases between. CDR3: CASTGTTTNEKLFF. DNA of the CDR3: TGTGCCAGTACAGGGACGACAACTAATGAAAAACTGTTTTTT.

The chain combines TRBV11-1 with TRBJ1-3, with D hard to call. The CDR3 length is 15 residues. Trimming removed 5 bases at V and 0 bases at J, with 11 bases between. Germline V lookup: CDR1 SGHAT, CDR2 FQDESV (reference sequence). CDR3 loop: CASSAGRGSGNTIYF. As DNA, the CDR3 is TGTGCCAGCAGCGCCGGACGGGGCTCTGGAAACACCATATATTTT.

The chain uses TRBV4-1 and TRBJ2-7; maybe TRBD1 (5 bases). Looked up from germline, CDR1 is MGHRA and CDR2 is YSYEKL. This CDR3 comprises 15 residues. V dropped 1 base and J dropped 2 bases, with 12 bases sitting between them. The CDR3 here is CASSQGLAGPYEQYF. For the CDR3, the DNA is TGCGCCAGCAGCCAAGGTCTGGCAGGGCCCTACGAGCAGTACTTC.

Worth noting for this clone: The likely explanation is a read error, given a far larger clone one base away. The same CDR3 is also encoded by other DNA sequences in this sample. The chain recombines TRBV7-6 with TRBJ2-7; D is ambiguous. The CDR3 runs to 14 residues. Looked up from germline, CDR1 is SGHVS and CDR2 is FNYEAQ. The CDR3 region is CASSLGRSSYEQYF. The CDR3 nucleotides read TGCGCCAGCAGCTTAGGCCGGAGCTCCTACGAGCAGTACTTC.

Only one count was recorded for this clone. The junction departs from germline at one end; a sequencing error may be responsible. V gene TRBV7-7 combines with J gene TRBJ2-5; 10 bases are a match to TRBD2. This CDR3 has 16 amino acids. Germline V gives CDR1 SSHAT, CDR2 FNYEAQ (reference sequence). The CDR3 DNA sequence: TGTGCTAGCAGCTTAAGTAGTAGCGGGAGGACGGGGGCCCAGTACTTC. It is translated as CASSLSSSGRTGAQYF.

The chain employs TRBV18 and TRBJ2-7, with 8 bases aligning to TRBD1. The CDR3 consists of 14 residues. CDR1 and CDR2 (germline): KGHSH, LQKENI. Germline trimming cut 3 bases from V and 5 bases from J; bases unmatched to any gene: 6. CDR3 sequence reads: CASSPGQGRDEQYF. The CDR3 DNA is TGTGCCAGCTCACCTGGACAGGGAAGGGACGAGCAGTACTTC.

The V call is TRBV28, the J call TRBJ2-7; D is undetermined. The CDR3 is made up of 16 amino acids. The V and J ends lost 6 bases and 2 bases respectively, with 20 bases between them. Looked up from germline, CDR1 is MDHEN and CDR2 is SYDVKM. CDR3 amino acids: CASSPLRDPPTYEQYF. The CDR3 DNA is TGTGCCAGCAGCCCTCTTCGAGACCCACCCACCTACGAGCAGTACTTC.

V and J are TRBV27 and TRBJ2-7; D unclear. V gave up 2 bases and J gave up 0 bases, with 5 bases separating them. Germline lookup yields CDR1 MNHEY and CDR2 SMNVEV (reference sequence). The CDR3 consists of 13 residues. The CDR3 is CASSLLSSYEQYF. The DNA for the CDR3 is TGTGCCAGCAGTTTACTCAGCTCCTACGAGCAGTACTTC.

CDR3 sequence reads: CASSSATGGWREWEDTQYF. The CDR3, as DNA: TGTGCCAGCAGCTCCGCGACAGGGGGATGGCGGGAGTGGGAAGATACGCAGTATTTT. V usage is TRBV27 and J usage is TRBJ2-3; 9 positions match TRBD1. V shed 6 bases and J 5 bases; nucleotides not matched to a gene: 21. The germline gives CDR1 MNHEY, CDR2 SMNVEV (reference sequence). The CDR3 length is 19 residues.

The rearrangement uses TRBV30 and TRBJ2-5; D call uncertain. The closer fit of TRBJ2-7 to the DNA end suggests the J call may be wrong. CDR1 is GTSNPN, CDR2 SVGIG, per germline (reference sequence). This CDR3 has 12 amino acids. CDR3 sequence: CAWSVGPYEQYF. In nucleotides, the CDR3 is TGTGCCTGGAGTGTGGGTCCCTACGAGCAGTACTTC.

V gene TRBV14 combines with J gene TRBJ1-3; the D is unclear. Trimming cost V 1 base and J 2 bases, with 12 bases left between them. CDR1 is SGHDN and CDR2 is FVKESK in the germline V gene. This CDR3 has 16 amino acids. The CDR3 sequence: CASSQVREVAGNTIYF. The CDR3 DNA reads TGTGCCAGCAGCCAAGTCCGGGAGGTCGCTGGAAACACCATATATTTT.

This chain links TRBV25-1 with TRBJ1-1; 11 bases align to TRBD1. CDR1 is MGHDK, CDR2 SYGVNS, per germline. The CDR3 length is 14 residues. J gave up 7 bases and V 6 bases, and 7 bases lay outside the gene matches. DNA of the CDR3: TGTGCCAGCAGCCGCGGGACAGGGGGTGTTGAAGCTTTCTTT. Encoded protein: CASSRGTGGVEAFF.

The V call is TRBV29-1, the J call TRBJ1-2; D not certain. Germline V gene lookup returns CDR1 SQVTM and CDR2 ANQGSEA. V was pared by 0 bases and J by 6 bases, with 8 bases between. The CDR3 extends over 12 amino acids. The CDR3 sequence: CSVEDTSDGYTF. In nucleotides, the CDR3 is TGCAGCGTTGAAGATACAAGTGATGGCTACACCTTC.

The V gene is TRBV5-5, the J gene TRBJ1-4, with TRBD1 identical over 7 bases. Germline CDR1 and CDR2: SGHKS and YYEKEE (reference sequence). The CDR3 runs 15 residues. The J segment lost 4 bases and the V segment lost 0 bases, leaving 3 bases of the junction unmatched. The CDR3 nucleotides are TGTGCCAGCAGCTTGGATCCAGGGGGTAATGAAAAACTGTTTTTT. Translated: CASSLDPGGNEKLFF.

The V gene is TRBV7-3, the J gene TRBJ2-7; 7 bases agree with TRBD2. The germline V gene has CDR1 SGHTA and CDR2 FQGTGA. This CDR3 has 13 residues. V lost 5 bases, J lost 3 bases, and 4 bases stayed unmatched. CDR3 DNA: TGTGCCAGCAGCCAAAGCGGGAACTACGAGCAGTACTTC. Its translation is CASSQSGNYEQYF.

CDR3 loop: CASSLGRDSRLEKLFF. The DNA for the CDR3 is TGTGCCAGCAGCTTGGGGAGGGACAGCCGGCTGGAAAAACTGTTTTTT. The chain joins TRBV5-5 to TRBJ1-4; 7 bases are shared with TRBD1. From germline, CDR1 is SGHKS and CDR2 YYEKEE (reference sequence). This CDR3 comprises 16 residues. The junction had 10 bases not matched to a gene; V was cut back by 0 bases and J by 8 bases.